This record concerns one TCR beta chain sequence. Its specificity is unknown. The germline V gene has CDR1 MNHNS and CDR2 SASEGT. There are 14 residues in the CDR3. The V and J ends lost 6 bases and 3 bases respectively, with 14 bases between them. The source of the sample is a study of T cells in Graves' hyperthyroidism and ophthalmopathy. Across the whole study: The blood sample was taken at first diagnosis, before treatment began.

Study-level points and caveats: Ophthalmopathy could be told apart from stable hyperthyroidism with a 13 V-J model.

Template material for amplifying TCR beta CDR3 regions consisted of RNA transcripts. HTBI primers drove first-round RT-PCR of the TCR CDR3. TCRdb reprocessed the multiplex PCR reads with MiXCR, giving one entry per CDR3 protein. The sample consists of roughly 560,000 distinct CDR3 sequences, approximately 15% of them appearing once. Criteria for exclusion of patients were uncontrolled infection, other autoimmune disease, pregnancy or lactation. Clinical symptoms, serum thyroxine, TRAb, thyroid ultrasound and orbital computed tomography informed diagnoses. This receptor was identified in a woman aged 35 to 49 with Graves' ophthalmopathy. The V call is TRBV6-1, the J call TRBJ1-1; no clear D gene. The sequenced sample was blood. The CDR3 is CASSNPLKDTEAFF. CDR3 in DNA: TGTGCCAGCAGCAACCCCCTAAAAGACACTGAAGCTTTCTTT.